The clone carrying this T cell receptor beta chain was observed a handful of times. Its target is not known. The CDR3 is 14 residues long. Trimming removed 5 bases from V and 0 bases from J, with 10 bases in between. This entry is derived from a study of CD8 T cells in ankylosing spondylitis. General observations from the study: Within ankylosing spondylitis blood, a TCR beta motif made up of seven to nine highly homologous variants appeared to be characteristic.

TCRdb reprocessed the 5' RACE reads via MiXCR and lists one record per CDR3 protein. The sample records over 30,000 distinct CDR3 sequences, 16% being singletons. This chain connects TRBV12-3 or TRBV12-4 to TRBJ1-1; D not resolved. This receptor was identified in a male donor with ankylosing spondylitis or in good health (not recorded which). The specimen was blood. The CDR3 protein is CASSPQLMNTEAFF. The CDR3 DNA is TGTGCCAGCAGTCCACAGCTCATGAACACTGAAGCTTTCTTT.